These 10 T cell receptor beta chains share one sample of origin, sequenced in a study of T cell responses to AZD1222 COVID-19 vaccine. Profiling relied on immunoSEQ multiplex PCR, and the TCRdb table lists in-frame clones only, not all of them. Here the sample spans under 150,000 clones, 82% being singletons. This specimen consisted of peripheral blood, obtained on day 0 of MenACWY control vaccination. These receptors were collected from an adult in good health.

This clone was counted a few times. The chain couples TRBV9 to TRBJ1-4, with D possibly TRBD1 on 6 matching bases. The CDR3 totals 16 residues. With 3 bases removed from V and 4 bases from J, the gap between germline ends came to 16 bases. CDR1 is SGDLS and CDR2 is YYNGEE in the germline V gene. CDR3 residues: CASSGGPLSLNEKLFF. The CDR3 nucleotides read TGTGCCAGCAGCGGGGGGCCCCTGAGCCTTAATGAAAAACTGTTTTTT.

The chain is built from TRBV4-2 and TRBJ2-5, with 7 bases aligning to TRBD2. There are 14 residues in the CDR3. Per germline, CDR1 LGHNA and CDR2 YNFKEQ. Losses at the gene ends were 4 bases for V and 1 base for J; bases not matched to a gene: 3. The CDR3 loop reads CASSRGEGQETQYF. For the CDR3, the DNA is TGTGCCAGCAGCCGAGGGGAGGGCCAAGAGACCCAGTACTTC.

This chain links TRBV25-1 with TRBJ1-5, with 12 positions matching TRBD1. This CDR3 region has 18 residues. Germline V lookup: CDR1 MGHDK, CDR2 SYGVNS. V lost 5 bases, J lost 2 bases, and 10 bases stayed unmatched. The CDR3 region is CASSPGGQGAGGNQPQHF. CDR3 nucleotide sequence: TGTGCCAGCAGTCCTGGGGGACAGGGGGCAGGAGGCAATCAGCCCCAGCATTTT.

This clone was seen just once. This rearrangement joins TRBV7-8 to TRBJ2-3; the D is unclear. Trimming shortened V by 4 bases and J by 2 bases, and 7 bases separated the two germline ends. CDR1 is SGHVS and CDR2 is FQNEAQ in the germline V gene. The CDR3 has 13 amino acids. CDR3 amino acids: CASSSRYTDTQYF. In DNA form, the CDR3 reads TGTGCCAGCAGCTCCCGATACACAGATACGCAGTATTTT.

The chain couples TRBV5-5 to TRBJ2-3, with 7 positions matching TRBD2. The germline CDR1 and CDR2 sequences are SGHKS and YYEKEE (reference sequence). CDR3 length: 14 residues. V lost 2 bases to trimming and J lost 0 bases; unmatched junction nucleotides: 0. CDR3 sequence reads: CASSLLASTDTQYF. The CDR3 region has the DNA TGTGCCAGCAGCTTACTAGCGAGCACAGATACGCAGTATTTT. The whole variable domain, filled in from reference TRBV5-5 and TRBJ2-3, reads DAGVTQSPTHLIKTRGQQVTLRCSPISGHKSVSWYQQVLGQGPQFIFQYYEKEERGRGNFPDRFSARQFPNYSSELNVNALLLGDSALYLCASSLLASTDTQYFGPGTRLTVL.

The chain uses TRBV19 and TRBJ2-3; D gene unclear. The CDR3 consists of 15 residues. Germline V CDR1 and CDR2: LNHDA, SQIVND (reference sequence). V was trimmed by 5 bases and J by 4 bases, leaving 16 bases between them. This CDR3 reads CASSLLKGGSDTQYF. The CDR3 coding sequence is TGTGCCAGTAGTCTTCTAAAGGGTGGATCAGATACGCAGTATTTT.

The V and J genes are TRBV5-5 and TRBJ1-2; no clear D. The V end was cut by 2 bases, the J end by 3 bases, with 17 bases between. Germline V gives CDR1 SGHKS, CDR2 YYEKEE (reference sequence). The length of the CDR3 is 16 residues. CDR3 residues: CASSFGRVPDDYGYTF. The CDR3 DNA follows: TGTGCCAGCAGCTTTGGTCGTGTGCCGGACGACTATGGCTACACCTTC.

This clone was detected once. V gene TRBV7-9 combines with J gene TRBJ2-2, with D uncertain. The CDR3 is made up of 12 amino acids. V gave up 8 bases and J gave up 6 bases, with 10 bases separating them. Germline CDR1 SEHNR, CDR2 FQNEAQ (reference sequence). Here the CDR3 reads CASRSEAGELFF. The CDR3 coding sequence is TGTGCCAGCCGGTCCGAGGCCGGGGAGCTGTTTTTT. The variable domain in full, with the rest retrieved from reference TRBV7-9 and TRBJ2-2, is DTGVSQNPRHKITKRGQNVTFRCDPISEHNRLYWYRQTLGQGPEFLTYFQNEAQLEKSRLLSDRFSAERPKGSFSTLEIQRTEQGDSAMYLCASRSEAGELFFGEGSRLTVL.

The chain links TRBV18 to TRBJ2-1; D uncertain. The V end lost 3 bases, the J end lost 7 bases, and 4 bases lay between the germline ends. The V gene's germline CDR1 is KGHSH and CDR2 LQKENI. CDR3 length: 11 residues. The CDR3 sequence: CASSPENEQFF. In nucleotides, the CDR3 is TGTGCCAGCTCACCGGAAAATGAGCAGTTCTTC.

As DNA, the CDR3 is TGTGCCAGCAGCCAAAAAAAGGGGAGTCTCGAGCTGCACACAGATACGCAGTATTTT. It codes for CASSQKKGSLELHTDTQYF. The V call is TRBV3-1 (or the pseudogene TRBV3-2), the J call TRBJ2-3; D is perhaps TRBD1 or TRBD2 (5 bases each). V was shortened by 2 bases and J by 2 bases, with 23 bases between the two germline ends. The germline V gene has CDR1 LGHDT and CDR2 YNNKEL (reference sequence). The CDR3 is made up of 19 amino acids.